The 10 T cell receptor beta chains listed next were all sequenced from one sample in a study of CD8 T cells in Susac syndrome. After extraction with the RNeasy kit, 0.5 to 1 ug of the RNA was reverse transcribed using random hexamers. TCRdb re-called the immunoSEQ multiplex PCR reads through MiXCR, storing one row per CDR3 protein. There are about 210,000 distinct CDR3 sequences in the sample; approximately 95% occur only once, and less than 0.095% lies in the top ten. Sample: CD4+ T cells from PBMCs. All receptors come from a human donor with multiple sclerosis.

The chain uses TRBV4-1 and TRBJ2-6; a weak D match, TRBD2 (6 bases). V dropped 1 base and J dropped 0 bases, with 13 bases sitting between them. The CDR3 extends over 18 amino acids. Germline values: CDR1 MGHRA, CDR2 YSYEKL. CDR3 nucleotide sequence: TGCGCCAGCAGCCAAGTGTCAGGCGGGAACTCTGGGGCCAACGTCCTGACTTTC. It yields the protein CASSQVSGGNSGANVLTF.

The chain combines TRBV4-2 with TRBJ1-6; no firm D call. The CDR3 extends over 14 amino acids. V was clipped by 1 base and J by 3 bases, with 4 bases between them. Germline CDR1 reads LGHNA; CDR2 reads YNFKEQ. CDR3 amino acids: CASSQGFYNSPLHF. Written as DNA, the CDR3 is TGTGCCAGCAGCCAAGGGTTCTATAATTCACCCCTCCACTTT.

The chain joins TRBV29-1 to TRBJ2-6, with no clear D. The CDR3 sequence is 13 residues long. V was trimmed by 5 bases and J by 2 bases, leaving 7 bases between them. Germline V gene sequence: CDR1 SQVTM, CDR2 ANQGSEA. The CDR3 region has the DNA TGCAGCGTTAAGGAAACTGGGGCCAACGTCCTGACTTTC. Translated: CSVKETGANVLTF.

The chain uses TRBV29-1 and TRBJ2-5; 7 nucleotides agree with TRBD1. The CDR3 runs to 12 residues. The germline V gene has CDR1 SQVTM and CDR2 ANQGSEA. V lost 8 bases, J lost 5 bases, and 8 bases stayed unmatched. The CDR3 bases are TGCAGCATCAACAGGGGTGGCGAGACCCAGTACTTC. Translation: CSINRGGETQYF.

This chain joins TRBV9 and TRBJ1-5; D gene ambiguous. This CDR3 is 13 amino acids long. The V end was cut by 0 bases, the J end by 2 bases, with 3 bases between. Germline V gives CDR1 SGDLS, CDR2 YYNGEE. The CDR3 loop reads CASSVDGNQPQHF. Here the CDR3 DNA reads TGTGCCAGCAGCGTAGATGGCAATCAGCCCCAGCATTTT.

This chain joins TRBV20-1 and TRBJ2-7; TRBD1 might be the D (5 bases). CDR1 is DFQATT and CDR2 is SNEGSKA in the germline V gene (reference sequence). Trimming took off 3 bases at V and 2 bases at J, with 8 bases between the two ends. This CDR3 has 12 residues. CDR3 coding DNA: TGCAGTGCTAGGGACAAACCCTACGAGCAGTACTTC. Translated: CSARDKPYEQYF.

The V gene is TRBV12-3 or TRBV12-4, the J gene TRBJ2-7, with D possibly matching TRBD1 (6 bases). V was pared by 6 bases and J by 0 bases, with 18 bases between. The CDR3 is 16 amino acids. CDR3 DNA: TGTGCCAGCAGCCCCGGGACATCAAGACACTCCTACGAGCAGTACTTC. Translation: CASSPGTSRHSYEQYF.

The chain uses TRBV12-3 or TRBV12-4 and TRBJ2-1, with 7 bases lining up with TRBD2. This CDR3 is 11 amino acids long. The J segment lost 10 bases and the V segment lost 3 bases, leaving 0 bases of the junction unmatched. CDR3 coding DNA: TGTGCCAGCAGTTTGGGGGGGGAGCAGTTCTTC. It is translated as CASSLGGEQFF.

The rearrangement links TRBV14 to TRBJ2-5; tentatively, D is TRBD2 (5 bases). Germline assignment: CDR1 SGHDN and CDR2 FVKESK. V was pared by 3 bases and J by 4 bases, with 12 bases between. The CDR3 runs 14 residues. The CDR3 DNA follows: TGTGCCAGCAGCCAGGACTCGCTTCTAGAGACCCAGTACTTC. Amino acids: CASSQDSLLETQYF.

The V call is TRBV14, the J call TRBJ1-1; D is possibly TRBD1 (5 bases). The germline gives CDR1 SGHDN, CDR2 FVKESK. The CDR3 loop spans 13 amino acids. Trimming took off 4 bases at V and 11 bases at J, with 17 bases between the two ends. CDR3 protein: CASSRLPGTGAFF. CDR3 DNA sequence: TGTGCCAGCAGCCGCCTACCCGGGACCGGTGCTTTCTTT.